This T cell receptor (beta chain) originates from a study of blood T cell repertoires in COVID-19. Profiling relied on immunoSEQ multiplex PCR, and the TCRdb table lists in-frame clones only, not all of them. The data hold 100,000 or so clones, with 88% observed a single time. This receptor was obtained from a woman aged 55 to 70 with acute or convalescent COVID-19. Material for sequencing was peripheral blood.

The CDR3 coding sequence is TGTGCCAGTAGTGACAGCAGCACAGATACGCAGTATTTT. Translation: CASSDSSTDTQYF. This chain links TRBV19 with TRBJ2-3, with D possibly matching TRBD1 (5 bases). With 5 bases removed from V and 0 bases from J, the gap between germline ends came to 6 bases. The CDR3 contains 13 residues. The germline CDR1 and CDR2 sequences are LNHDA and SQIVND (reference sequence).